Shown below are 28 T cell receptor beta chains from a single sample sequenced in a study of T cells after yellow fever vaccination. TCRdb re-called the 5' RACE reads through MiXCR, storing one row per CDR3 protein. The data contain about 320,000 distinct CDR3 sequences, approximately 7% of them singletons. Sequenced here: PBMCs, sampled roughly 45 days after the first yellow fever vaccination. The receptors derive from a man between 18 and 29 years old who received the YFV17D yellow fever vaccine.

A few counts support this clonotype. This chain links TRBV6-2 or TRBV6-3 with TRBJ2-1; the D is unclear. With 1 base removed from V and 4 bases from J, the gap between germline ends came to 2 bases. Germline V gives CDR1 MNHEY, CDR2 SVGEGT. This CDR3 contains 12 residues. The DNA for the CDR3 is TGTGCCAGCAGTTACTATTACAATGAGCAGTTCTTC. Translating it yields CASSYYYNEQFF.

This clonotype was observed a handful of times. The chain is built from TRBV4-3 and TRBJ2-5; D possibly corresponds to TRBD1 (5 bases). The CDR3 is made up of 14 amino acids. Between the trimmed V and J ends, which lost 0 bases and 4 bases, there was a span of 9 bases. CDR1 and CDR2 (germline): LGHNA, YSLEER. CDR3 sequence (DNA): TGCGCCAGCAGCCAAGATACCAGGGTAGAGACCCAGTACTTC. It translates to CASSQDTRVETQYF.

This clonotype has only a few counts. The gene calls are TRBV7-6 and TRBJ2-7; D perhaps matches TRBD2 (5 bases). This CDR3 is 13 amino acids long. The V gene's germline CDR1 is SGHVS and CDR2 FNYEAQ. Trimming removed 1 base from V and 3 bases from J, with 7 bases in between. The CDR3 nucleotides are TGTGCCAGCAGCTTAGGCCGGGACTACGAGCAGTACGTC. This sequence encodes CASSLGRDYEQYV.

At least ten counts were recorded for this clonotype. The J gene is TRBJ2-5, the V gene TRBV4-2; 10 bases align to TRBD2. Per germline, CDR1 LGHNA and CDR2 YNFKEQ. J was trimmed by 3 bases and V by 4 bases; bases with no gene match: 5. The CDR3 covers 15 residues. The CDR3 DNA sequence: TGTGCCAGCAGCCCCCATGGACTAGCGGAAGAGACCCAGTACTTC. This codes for CASSPHGLAEETQYF.

The rearrangement uses TRBV4-3 and TRBJ2-1, with D possibly being TRBD2 (6 bases). Germline CDR1 LGHNA, CDR2 YSLEER. The CDR3 has 13 amino acids. Trimming left V 3 bases short and J 4 bases short, with 7 bases between. The CDR3 DNA reads as TGCGCCAGCAGCCAGGCGGGGTACAATGAGCAGTTCTTC. This encodes CASSQAGYNEQFF.

This clonotype was picked up a small number of times. The V gene is TRBV7-8, the J gene TRBJ2-2, with 8 bases lining up with TRBD2. The CDR3 sequence is 16 residues long. The trim removed 4 bases at V and 5 bases at J, leaving 9 bases unmatched. CDR1 SGHVS and CDR2 FQNEAQ come from the germline V gene. In DNA, the CDR3 is TGTGCCAGCAGCTGGGGGCGGGGGGCCGGTACCGGGGAGCTGTTTTTT. This gives the protein CASSWGRGAGTGELFF. Full variable domain (rest looked up from reference TRBV7-8 and TRBJ2-2): GAGVSQSPRYKVAKRGQDVALRCDPISGHVSLFWYQQALGQGPEFLTYFQNEAQLDKSGLPSDRFFAERPEGSVSTLKIQRTQQEDSAVYLCASSWGRGAGTGELFFGEGSRLTVL.

This clonotype was detected only a few times. The chain is built from TRBV15 and TRBJ2-2; D is uncertain. Germline assignment: CDR1 LNHNV and CDR2 YYDKDF (reference sequence). The CDR3 is made up of 14 amino acids. V lost 5 bases and J lost 0, with 7 bases in between. The CDR3 DNA reads TGTGCCACCAGCGGGAACCCGAACACCGGGGAGCTGTTTTTT. It codes for CATSGNPNTGELFF.

This clonotype was counted only a few times. This chain connects TRBV7-9 to TRBJ2-5; D uncertain. Germline V gene lookup returns CDR1 SEHNR and CDR2 FQNEAQ (reference sequence). The CDR3 is made up of 15 amino acids. V dropped 5 bases and J dropped 0 bases, with 13 bases sitting between them. The CDR3 reads CASSVLMGNQETQYF. The CDR3 coding sequence is TGTGCCAGCAGCGTTCTCATGGGGAACCAAGAGACCCAGTACTTC.

In this sample, this clonotype turned up a few times. The V call is TRBV7-9, the J call TRBJ1-1, with D perhaps matching TRBD1 (6 bases). This CDR3 has 13 amino acids. In germline, CDR1 is SEHNR, CDR2 FQNEAQ (reference sequence). Trimming took off 3 bases at V and 4 bases at J, with 9 bases between the two ends. CDR3 nucleotides: TGTGCCAGCAGCTTGGGGGCGCGCACTGAAGCTTTCTTT. It encodes CASSLGARTEAFF.

Here the CDR3 DNA reads TGCACCAGCAGCCTTAAGACTGAATGTAATGAAAAACTGTTTTTT. Residues: CTSSLKTECNEKLFF. The chain links TRBV1 to TRBJ1-4. TRBV1 counts as a pseudogene. CDR3 length: 15 amino acids.

This clonotype was recorded at least ten times. The chain combines TRBV12-3 or TRBV12-4 with TRBJ2-1; 8 positions agree with TRBD2. This CDR3 is 17 amino acids long. J lost 5 bases, V lost 5 bases, and 14 bases had no gene match. The CDR3 DNA is TGTGCCAGCAGTCCCCCTTTTTACGGGGGGGGCAACAATGAGCAGTTCTTC. Encoded protein: CASSPPFYGGGNNEQFF.

The genes are TRBV4-3 and TRBJ1-6, with D tentatively TRBD1 (5 bases). There are 18 residues in the CDR3. The germline V and J ends were trimmed by 0 bases and 4 bases, with 16 bases remaining between them. Germline lookup yields CDR1 LGHNA and CDR2 YSLEER. CDR3 sequence reads: CASSQDGARATYNSPLHF. Here the CDR3 DNA reads TGCGCCAGCAGCCAAGATGGGGCCCGGGCCACATATAATTCACCCCTCCACTTT.

The V gene is TRBV4-3, the J gene TRBJ1-5; D is possibly TRBD1 (5 bases). Germline V gene sequence: CDR1 LGHNA, CDR2 YSLEER. CDR3 length equals 13 residues. V was shortened by 0 bases and J by 7 bases, with 7 bases between the two germline ends. The CDR3 DNA reads as TGCGCCAGCAGCCAAGACAGGGAGCAGCCCCAGCATTTT. Translated, it gives CASSQDREQPQHF.

This clonotype was seen many times. This chain links TRBV20-1 with TRBJ2-3; 10 nucleotides line up with TRBD2. V dropped 3 bases and J dropped 3; count of bases not matched to a gene: 3. Germline-derived CDR1 and CDR2 are DFQATT and SNEGSKA (reference sequence). The CDR3 loop spans 14 amino acids. CDR3 sequence reads: CSASLAGGTDTQYF. The CDR3 DNA sequence: TGCAGTGCTAGCTTAGCGGGGGGTACAGATACGCAGTATTTT.

The rearrangement joins TRBV20-1 to TRBJ2-1; 13 positions agree with TRBD2. The CDR3 spans 16 residues. J was trimmed by 8 bases and V by 3 bases; bases with no gene match: 10. Germline V gene sequence: CDR1 DFQATT, CDR2 SNEGSKA (reference sequence). CDR3 nucleotides: TGCAGTGCTAGCCGGACTAGCGGGGGTGCACCGGATGAGCAGTTCTTC. Protein product: CSASRTSGGAPDEQFF.

This clonotype was counted ten times or more. V and J are TRBV5-1 and TRBJ1-2, with 10 nucleotides matching TRBD1. The CDR3 contains 15 residues. Germline V gives CDR1 SGHRS, CDR2 YFSETQ. With 2 bases clipped from V and 6 bases from J, the junction kept 7 bases outside the gene matches. In nucleotides, the CDR3 is TGCGCCAGCAGCTTCGGACAGGGGGAAAGGGATGGCTACACCTTC. It encodes CASSFGQGERDGYTF.

This clonotype has just a few counts. V and J are TRBV29-1 and TRBJ1-1; D is unclear. CDR1 is SQVTM, CDR2 ANQGSEA, per germline. The CDR3 runs 10 residues. Trimming shortened V by 4 bases and J by 7 bases, and 7 bases separated the two germline ends. In nucleotides, the CDR3 is TGCAGCGTTGTGGGCGTTGAAGCTTTCTTT. Residues: CSVVGVEAFF.

This clonotype was observed many times. Here the CDR3 reads CASSPAEGYGYTF. DNA of the CDR3: TGCGCCAGCAGCCCCGCGGAGGGCTATGGCTACACCTTC. The chain links TRBV5-1 to TRBJ1-2; the D is unclear. This CDR3 has 13 residues. V gave up 4 bases and J gave up 4 bases, with 11 bases separating them. CDR1 and CDR2 (germline): SGHRS, YFSETQ.

This clonotype showed up just a few times. The J gene is TRBJ2-3, the V gene TRBV29-1, with 9 bases matching TRBD2. J gave up 4 bases and V 6 bases, and 20 bases lay outside the gene matches. This CDR3 contains 18 residues. Germline V gene lookup returns CDR1 SQVTM and CDR2 ANQGSEA. The CDR3 DNA reads as TGCAGCGTATACAGGGTTGCAAGCGCGGGGGGGCATGCAGATACGCAGTATTTT. Its protein is CSVYRVASAGGHADTQYF.

This clonotype was seen at least ten times. The rearrangement joins TRBV3-1 to TRBJ1-1; 8 nucleotides line up with TRBD1. Germline assignment: CDR1 LGHDT and CDR2 YNNKEL (reference sequence). The CDR3 loop spans 15 amino acids. Trimming cost V 0 bases and J 5 bases; bases outside gene matches: 5. CDR3 DNA: TGTGCCAGCAGCCAAGATTGGACAGGGCGGACTGAAGCTTTCTTT. It yields the protein CASSQDWTGRTEAFF.

This clonotype was detected only a few times. The V and J genes are TRBV7-2 and TRBJ1-2; D unclear. The CDR3 spans 13 residues. V shed 1 base and J shed 14 bases, with 17 bases lying between them. Germline CDR1 and CDR2: SGHTA and FQGNSA. This CDR3 is CASSLESPRVQTF. Written as DNA, the CDR3 is TGTGCCAGCAGCTTAGAATCTCCGCGCGTTCAGACCTTC.

The V gene is TRBV11-2, the J gene TRBJ1-1, with D tentatively TRBD1 (5 bases). This CDR3 spans 20 amino acids. Trimming pared 5 bases from V and 0 bases from J, leaving 28 bases between. In germline, CDR1 is SGHAT, CDR2 FQNNGV. DNA of the CDR3: TGTGCCAGCAGCGCCCTCCAGAGGGGACGAGCTAGGGTCATGAACACTGAAGCTTTCTTT. It is translated as CASSALQRGRARVMNTEAFF.

The table lists this clonotype with a few counts. The CDR3 DNA sequence: TGCAGCGTTCGGGAGGGGCGGAACTCACCCCTCCACTTT. It yields the protein CSVREGRNSPLHF. This chain links TRBV29-1 with TRBJ1-6, with D possibly being TRBD1 (5 bases). V was trimmed by 5 bases and J by 10 bases, leaving 15 bases between them. This CDR3 region has 13 residues. Per the germline V gene, CDR1 is SQVTM and CDR2 is ANQGSEA.

The V call is TRBV7-2, the J call TRBJ2-5, with 11 bases identical to TRBD2. Germline CDR1 is SGHTA and CDR2 is FQGNSA. The CDR3 has 14 amino acids. The ends lost 8 bases at V and 7 bases at J; junction bases unmatched: 9. CDR3 amino acids: CASSGSGGAGTQYF. In DNA, the CDR3 is TGTGCCAGCTCTGGTAGCGGGGGGGCCGGGACCCAGTACTTC.

This clonotype was counted between two and nine times. The V call is TRBV7-2, the J call TRBJ2-5; TRBD2 is a possible D gene (5 bases). This CDR3 is 16 amino acids long. Between the trimmed V and J ends, which lost 0 bases and 2 bases, there was a span of 13 bases. Germline V gene sequence: CDR1 SGHTA, CDR2 FQGNSA. This chain's CDR3 is CASSLAFGVGQETQYF. The CDR3 DNA sequence: TGTGCCAGCAGCTTAGCGTTCGGGGTGGGACAAGAGACCCAGTACTTC.

This clonotype was picked up many times. V and J are TRBV28 and TRBJ2-1; D not resolved. The V end lost 2 bases, the J end lost 6 bases, and 11 bases lay between the germline ends. The CDR3 covers 14 residues. Germline-derived CDR1 and CDR2 are MDHEN and SYDVKM. DNA of the CDR3: TGTGCCAGCAGTTTAGCCCCCGGCGGCAATGAGCAGTTCTTC. It yields the protein CASSLAPGGNEQFF.

This clonotype was detected ten times or more. The rearrangement uses TRBV5-1 and TRBJ2-5; TRBD2 matches 12 bases. Germline V gene lookup returns CDR1 SGHRS and CDR2 YFSETQ. CDR3 length: 16 residues. V trimming: 4 bases; J trimming: 4 bases; junction bases outside the gene matches: 8. The CDR3, as DNA: TGCGCCAGCAGCGGAGCTAGCGGGGGGGCCCCAGAGACCCAGTACTTC. This sequence encodes CASSGASGGAPETQYF.

The V gene is TRBV27, the J gene TRBJ2-7, with 9 bases identical to TRBD1. The ends lost 5 bases at V and 2 bases at J; junction bases unmatched: 4. The germline gives CDR1 MNHEY, CDR2 SMNVEV (reference sequence). The CDR3 covers 14 residues. CDR3 sequence: CASSLRTGAYEQYF. The DNA of the CDR3 is TGTGCCAGCAGTCTGCGGACAGGGGCCTACGAGCAGTACTTC.